This TCR beta chain was documented in a study of tumor-infiltrating lymphocytes in primary liver carcinoma (dated by TCRdb to the late 2010s). In the study overall: About five patients with histopathologically diagnosed primary liver carcinoma underwent surgical resection in China between November 2015 and 2016. Of the five patients, three men and two women aged 30 to 69 years, four had hepatocellular carcinoma and one had combined HCC and intrahepatic cholangiocarcinoma. The tumors of the five patients were staged as T1-T3 N0M0, with maximum diameters ranging from roughly 4.2 to 10 cm. Each sample produced roughly 3.65 to 7.5 million productive TCRbeta reads, and read depth showed no significant difference between tissue types. For each liver tumor, the study sampled five regions along with adjacent normal tissue and blood, and applied TCRbeta repertoire sequencing, expression microarrays and whole-exome sequencing. TCRbeta repertoire sequencing covered 35 specimens from 5 patients: 25 or so tumor regions, 5 adjacent noncancerous liver tissues and 5 peripheral blood samples. High reproducibility was observed for the technical replicate repertoires, with mean shared-clone rates approximately 0.9 and correlation coefficients above 0.95.

This clonotype was picked up many times. The target of this receptor is not known. Base qualities are not provided; no much larger clone lies one nucleotide away. Cut back by 2 bases and 2 bases, the V and J ends lie 13 bases apart. Reading from cysteine to phenylalanine, the CDR3 counts 16 amino acids. Only CDR3 DNA is held: 48 bases, read in frame from base 1. CDR1 and CDR2, per the germline V gene, are LGHNA and YSLEER. RNA from unsorted whole blood was extracted with TRIzol reagent, and germline DNA was obtained with the DNeasy Blood & Tissue kit. At the time of sampling, the patients were treatment-naive and had chronic HBV infection. Before surgery, roughly 4 milliliters of peripheral blood were drawn into K2EDTA tubes. A constant-region primer and ProtoScript II reverse transcriptase were used to reverse-transcribe TCRbeta-specific cDNA from around 480 ng total RNA. The TCRbeta libraries were prepared through three rounds of nested multiplex PCR following a slightly modified ARM-PCR procedure. Each of the first two PCR rounds ran for approximately 10 cycles and used multiplex TRBV1-TRBV30 forward primers together with a Cbeta reverse primer. A final 25-cycle PCR with Deep VentR polymerase added sample barcodes and Illumina adapters. Before sequencing, amplicons of 200-500 bp were purified from gel using a QIAquick gel extraction kit. TCRbeta amplicons were sequenced on an Illumina HiSeq 2500 with 250-bp paired-end reads. The study's processing was this. Quality trimming of reads was performed with Trimmomatic v0.33, and paired reads were merged with FLASH v1.2.11 so that full CDR3 sequences could be recovered. MiGEC v1.2.1b assigned V, D and J germline segments to the rearranged TCRbeta sequences. Clonotype statistics and Shannon-Wiener diversity indices were computed with VDJtools v1.0.0. Except for diversity analysis, only each sample's 250 most abundant clonotypes were used in subsequent analyses to reduce sampling bias. TCRdb reran the public reads through fastp at Q25 and MiXCR, keeping productive beta chains. When rows share a CDR3 protein, they turn into one entry using the most common DNA and genes. The V and J calls were determined by TCRdb, not by the authors. The sample table lists a few hundred thousand distinct CDR3 sequences, around 50% of them with a count of one. The ten biggest clones cover approximately 15% of the sample.

Overall results and qualifications from the work: The top 250 clones made up a significantly larger repertoire fraction in tumors than in blood (p = 0.039). Bulk unsorted samples precluded comparing CD4+ and CD8+ T cell repertoires. Consistent with antigen-driven expansion, pairs of tumor regions showed higher repertoire overlap (mean around 36%) than either tumor-adjacent pairs (around 17%) or tumor-blood pairs (about 14%). Only a few patients were included in the study, and the authors note that the findings should be validated in a larger study. Because sequencing covered only the TCR beta chain and unpaired alpha chains were not captured, true repertoire diversity is likely underestimated.

The origin of this receptor is a woman in her 30s with primary liver carcinoma and hepatitis B virus infection. The sequencing sample was made of peripheral blood. This sequence uses TRBV4-3 and TRBJ2-1; the D gene is perhaps TRBD2, on 6 matching bases. The nucleotide sequence reads TGCGCCAGCAGCCAACGTGGGACTTTCCCCTACAATGAGCAGTTCTTC. This encodes CASSQRGTFPYNEQFF.